These T cell receptor beta chains were read from a single sample in a study of spatial heterogeneity in lung cancer. TCRdb fed the 5' RACE reads into MiXCR, producing one record per CDR3 protein. Counted here are around 110,000 distinct CDR3 sequences, about 12% occurring once; the ten biggest clones make up approximately 16%. Here the sequenced sample was PBMCs, taken at follow-up. Receptors were obtained from a male donor with early-stage non-small cell lung cancer. Both conserved end residues are part of each CDR3. Fields, in order: J gene, D gene, V gene, clone size, CDR3 protein, CDR3 DNA. The D gene is left open where the match is weak. Clone sizes are given selectively: once, few, many, or a class where the clone is expanded.

J: TRBJ1-3
D: .
V: TRBV18
size: .
CDR3: CASSPTGTSGSGNTIYF
DNA: TGTGCCAGCTCACCAACCGGGACTTCCGGCTCTGGAAACACCATATATTTT

J: TRBJ1-1
D: TRBD1
V: TRBV10-3
size: many
CDR3: CATTSSWTGGIDTEAFF
DNA: TGTGCCACCACATCAAGTTGGACAGGGGGTATTGACACTGAAGCTTTCTTT

J: TRBJ1-6
D: TRBD1
V: TRBV20-1
size: .
CDR3: CSASQRQGNSPLHF
DNA: TGCAGTGCCTCACAACGACAGGGAAATTCACCCCTCCACTTT

J: TRBJ2-1
D: TRBD2
V: TRBV7-8
size: .
CDR3: CASSLGAGVEFF
DNA: TGTGCCAGCAGCTTAGGGGCGGGGGTCGAGTTCTTC

J: TRBJ2-4
D: .
V: TRBV28
size: few
CDR3: CASSPYSPSGKNIQYF
DNA: TGTGCCAGCAGCCCGTACTCCCCCTCGGGCAAAAACATTCAGTACTTC

J: TRBJ1-2
D: .
V: TRBV20-1
size: many
CDR3: CSATGTANYGYTF
DNA: TGCAGTGCAACCGGCACAGCTAACTATGGCTACACCTTC

J: TRBJ2-4
D: TRBD2
V: TRBV5-5
size: .
CDR3: CASSLVVAGGSNIQYF
DNA: TGTGCCAGCAGCTTGGTGGTAGCGGGGGGCTCAAACATTCAGTACTTC

J: TRBJ2-5
D: TRBD1
V: TRBV28
size: .
CDR3: CASSLSRRALADRGLTQYF
DNA: TGTGCCAGCAGTTTATCTCGGCGGGCCCTTGCGGACAGGGGTTTAACCCAGTACTTC

J: TRBJ1-1
D: .
V: TRBV5-1
size: few
CDR3: CASSFGDTFTEAFF
DNA: TGCGCCAGCAGCTTTGGCGACACTTTCACTGAAGCTTTCTTT

J: TRBJ1-4
D: .
V: TRBV7-2
size: .
CDR3: CASSLNGGEVEKLFF
DNA: TGTGCCAGCAGCTTAAATGGAGGAGAAGTTGAAAAACTGTTTTTT

J: TRBJ2-4
D: .
V: TRBV10-3
size: .
CDR3: CATRDANIQYF
DNA: TGTGCCACCCGGGACGCAAACATTCAGTACTTC

J: TRBJ1-5
D: TRBD1
V: TRBV6-1
size: .
CDR3: CASSASRGTGGSNQPQHF
DNA: TGTGCCAGCAGTGCTTCAAGAGGGACAGGGGGAAGCAATCAGCCCCAGCATTTT

J: TRBJ1-5
D: .
V: TRBV27
size: few
CDR3: CASSSRVGNQPQHF
DNA: TGTGCCAGCAGTTCCAGGGTCGGCAATCAGCCCCAGCATTTT

J: TRBJ1-1
D: TRBD1
V: TRBV29-1
size: many
CDR3: CSVEVVGRGTEAFF
DNA: TGCAGCGTTGAAGTAGTAGGCAGGGGGACTGAAGCTTTCTTT

J: TRBJ1-1
D: .
V: TRBV20-1
size: .
CDR3: CSARMGPPNTEAFF
DNA: TGCAGTGCTAGAATGGGCCCCCCGAACACTGAAGCTTTCTTT

J: TRBJ2-2
D: .
V: TRBV29-1
size: many
CDR3: CSVAPFGGLRTGELFF
DNA: TGCAGCGTTGCCCCTTTTGGGGGCCTCAGAACCGGGGAGCTGTTTTTT

J: TRBJ2-7
D: .
V: TRBV9
size: few
CDR3: CASSVLGLGEQYF
DNA: TGTGCCAGCAGCGTTCTAGGACTGGGCGAGCAGTACTTC

J: TRBJ1-1
D: .
V: TRBV10-1
size: .
CDR3: CASSEREGTEAFF
DNA: TGCGCCAGCAGTGAGCGTGAAGGGACTGAAGCTTTCTTT

J: TRBJ1-1
D: .
V: TRBV4-2
size: many
CDR3: CASSQASGAVEAFF
DNA: TGTGCCAGCAGCCAAGCTAGTGGCGCCGTTGAAGCTTTCTTT

J: TRBJ2-5
D: TRBD1
V: TRBV7-2
size: many
CDR3: CASSLIPLGQGETQYF
DNA: TGTGCCAGCAGCCTAATCCCCTTGGGACAGGGGGAGACCCAGTACTTC

J: TRBJ2-7
D: TRBD2
V: TRBV9
size: .
CDR3: CASSVRAGVGYEQYF
DNA: TGTGCCAGCAGCGTTAGAGCGGGGGTAGGCTACGAGCAGTACTTC

J: TRBJ1-6
D: .
V: TRBV25-1
size: many
CDR3: CASSESGGGRNSPLHF
DNA: TGTGCCAGCAGTGAAAGTGGGGGCGGGAGGAATTCACCCCTCCACTTT

J: TRBJ2-3
D: TRBD1
V: TRBV24-1
size: few
CDR3: CATSGTADYTDTQYF
DNA: TGTGCCACCAGCGGGACAGCTGACTACACAGATACGCAGTATTTT

J: TRBJ2-1
D: TRBD1
V: TRBV5-1
size: .
CDR3: CASSLVGRGTEQFF
DNA: TGCGCCAGCAGCTTGGTGGGCAGGGGGACTGAGCAGTTCTTC

J: TRBJ1-5
D: .
V: TRBV19
size: few
CDR3: CASSPRSYSNQPQHF
DNA: TGTGCCAGTAGTCCTAGGTCTTATAGCAATCAGCCCCAGCATTTT

J: TRBJ2-6
D: TRBD1
V: TRBV28
size: many
CDR3: CASSLTGFSSGANVLTF
DNA: TGTGCCAGCAGTTTGACAGGGTTTAGCTCTGGGGCCAACGTCCTGACTTTC

J: TRBJ2-3
D: .
V: TRBV11-2
size: few
CDR3: CASSPLGSYAGTQYF
DNA: TGTGCCAGCAGCCCCCTTGGGTCCTATGCCGGCACGCAGTATTTT

J: TRBJ2-5
D: .
V: TRBV6-6
size: few
CDR3: CATCPGDQQTQYF
DNA: TGTGCCACCTGCCCGGGGGACCAGCAGACCCAGTACTTC

J: TRBJ1-5
D: .
V: TRBV20-1
size: many
CDR3: CSATPGHKGNQPQHF
DNA: TGCAGTGCTACCCCAGGGCATAAAGGGAATCAGCCCCAGCATTTT

J: TRBJ1-5
D: TRBD1
V: TRBV12-3/TRBV12-4
size: few
CDR3: CASKRDRGGQPQHF
DNA: TGTGCCAGCAAGAGGGACAGGGGGGGTCAGCCCCAGCATTTT

J: TRBJ2-5
D: TRBD1
V: TRBV6-5
size: .
CDR3: CASSYLGQGADETQYF
DNA: TGTGCCAGCAGTTACCTGGGACAGGGGGCGGATGAGACCCAGTACTTC

J: TRBJ2-1
D: .
V: TRBV28
size: few
CDR3: CASSSYTGYNEQFF
DNA: TGTGCCAGCAGTTCTTACACAGGATACAATGAGCAGTTCTTC

J: TRBJ1-4
D: .
V: TRBV20-1
size: .
CDR3: CSARRQGIATNEKLFF
DNA: TGCAGTGCTAGGAGGCAGGGAATTGCAACTAATGAAAAACTGTTTTTT

J: TRBJ1-1
D: .
V: TRBV12-2
size: many
CDR3: CASRPGKEGGNTEAFF
DNA: TGTGCAAGTCGCCCTGGCAAGGAGGGAGGGAACACTGAAGCTTTCTTT

J: TRBJ2-7
D: .
V: TRBV5-5
size: .
CDR3: CASSFAKGLYEQYF
DNA: TGTGCCAGCAGCTTCGCGAAGGGGCTCTACGAGCAGTACTTC

J: TRBJ2-5
D: TRBD1
V: TRBV10-3
size: many
CDR3: CAITSPDRFGKTQYF
DNA: TGTGCCATCACCTCCCCGGACAGGTTCGGGAAGACCCAGTACTTC

J: TRBJ2-5
D: TRBD2
V: TRBV5-1
size: .
CDR3: CASSGLAEIQETQYF
DNA: TGCGCCAGCAGCGGACTAGCGGAGATACAAGAGACCCAGTACTTC

J: TRBJ2-1
D: .
V: TRBV7-9
size: few
CDR3: CASAVSSYNEQFF
DNA: TGTGCCAGCGCGGTCAGCTCCTACAATGAGCAGTTCTTC

J: TRBJ2-7
D: .
V: TRBV3-1
size: few
CDR3: CASSRSSTSYEQYF
DNA: TGTGCCAGCAGCCGATCCTCGACCTCCTACGAGCAGTACTTC

J: TRBJ2-7
D: .
V: TRBV28
size: .
CDR3: CASGGTYEQYF
DNA: TGTGCCAGCGGGGGCACTTACGAGCAGTACTTC

J: TRBJ2-7
D: .
V: TRBV20-1
size: few
CDR3: CSARAKSWSYEQYF
DNA: TGCAGTGCTAGGGCCAAATCTTGGTCCTACGAGCAGTACTTC

J: TRBJ2-5
D: .
V: TRBV7-6
size: few
CDR3: CASSSNSYQETQYF
DNA: TGTGCCAGCAGTTCCAACAGCTACCAAGAGACCCAGTACTTC

J: TRBJ2-5
D: TRBD2
V: TRBV10-1
size: many
CDR3: CASSGAGAETQYF
DNA: TGCGCCAGCAGTGGGGCGGGAGCAGAGACCCAGTACTTC

J: TRBJ2-5
D: .
V: TRBV25-1
size: many
CDR3: CASRKVRGETQYF
DNA: TGTGCCAGCCGAAAAGTCCGGGGGGAGACCCAGTACTTC

J: TRBJ2-5
D: .
V: TRBV7-2
size: once
CDR3: CASSQGQAGLRETQYF
DNA: TGTGCCAGCAGCCAAGGACAGGCGGGATTGAGAGAGACCCAGTACTTC

J: TRBJ2-2
D: TRBD2
V: TRBV3-1
size: .
CDR3: CASSQRTSGGTGELFF
DNA: TGTGCCAGCAGCCAACGGACTAGCGGAGGCACCGGGGAGCTGTTTTTT

J: TRBJ2-2
D: .
V: TRBV7-3
size: few
CDR3: CASSLGRKEADTGELFF
DNA: TGTGCCAGCAGCTTAGGCCGGAAGGAGGCGGACACCGGGGAGCTGTTTTTT

J: TRBJ2-1
D: TRBD2
V: TRBV7-9
size: .
CDR3: CASSPSAGTSPDSYNEQFF
DNA: TGTGCCAGCAGCCCGAGCGCGGGGACTAGCCCTGACTCCTACAATGAGCAGTTCTTC